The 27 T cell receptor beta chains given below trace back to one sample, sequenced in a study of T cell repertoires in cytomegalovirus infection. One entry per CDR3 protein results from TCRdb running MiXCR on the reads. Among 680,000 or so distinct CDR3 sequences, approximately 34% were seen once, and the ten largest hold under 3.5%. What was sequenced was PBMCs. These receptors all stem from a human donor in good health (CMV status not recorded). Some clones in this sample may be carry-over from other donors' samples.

The CDR3 sequence is CASSLVSGKGTGELFF. The DNA of the CDR3 is TGTGCCAGCAGCTTAGTTTCAGGGAAGGGCACCGGGGAGCTGTTTTTT. This chain links TRBV11-2 with TRBJ2-2; tentatively, D is TRBD1 (5 bases). The germline V gene has CDR1 SGHAT and CDR2 FQNNGV. With 1 base removed from V and 4 bases from J, the gap between germline ends came to 13 bases. CDR3 length: 16 amino acids.

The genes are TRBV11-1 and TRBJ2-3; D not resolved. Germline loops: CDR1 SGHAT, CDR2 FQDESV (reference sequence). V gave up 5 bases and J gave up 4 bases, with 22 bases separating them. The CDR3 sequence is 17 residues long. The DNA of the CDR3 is TGTGCCAGCAGCCCCGAATGGGGTCGGGCTTTGCCAGATACGCAGTATTTT. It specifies CASSPEWGRALPDTQYF.

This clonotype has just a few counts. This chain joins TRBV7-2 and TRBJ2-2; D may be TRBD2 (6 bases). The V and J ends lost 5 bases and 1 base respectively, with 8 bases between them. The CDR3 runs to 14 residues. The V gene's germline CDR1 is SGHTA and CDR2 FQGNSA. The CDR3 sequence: CASSREMNTGELFF. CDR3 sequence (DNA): TGTGCCAGCAGCCGGGAGATGAACACCGGGGAGCTGTTTTTT.

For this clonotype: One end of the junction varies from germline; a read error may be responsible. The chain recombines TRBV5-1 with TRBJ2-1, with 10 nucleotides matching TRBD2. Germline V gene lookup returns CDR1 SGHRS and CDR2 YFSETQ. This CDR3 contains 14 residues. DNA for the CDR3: TGCGCCAGCAGTTTGGAGCGGGGGGGTGATGAGCAGTTCTTC. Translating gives CASSLERGGDEQFF.

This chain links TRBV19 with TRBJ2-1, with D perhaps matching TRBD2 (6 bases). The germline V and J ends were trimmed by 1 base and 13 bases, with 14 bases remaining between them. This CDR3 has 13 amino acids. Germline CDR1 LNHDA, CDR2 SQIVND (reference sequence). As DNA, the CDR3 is TGTGCCAGTAGTATAGTCTGGCGGGAACATCAGTTCTTC. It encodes CASSIVWREHQFF.

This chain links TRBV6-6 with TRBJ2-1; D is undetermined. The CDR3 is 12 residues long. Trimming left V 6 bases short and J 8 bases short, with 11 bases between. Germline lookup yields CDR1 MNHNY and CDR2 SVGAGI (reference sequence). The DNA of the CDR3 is TGTGCCAGCAGCTGGAGCGTTGATGAGCAGTTCTTC. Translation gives CASSWSVDEQFF.

The CDR3 region has the DNA TGTGCCAGCAGCCAGTGGAATTATCAGCCCCAGCATTTT. This translates into CASSQWNYQPQHF. V usage is TRBV3-1 and J usage is TRBJ1-5; the D is unclear. The CDR3 is made up of 13 amino acids. Germline CDR1 LGHDT, CDR2 YNNKEL (reference sequence). Trimming stripped 3 bases from V and 5 bases from J, with 8 bases between. Complete variable domain (other parts from reference TRBV3-1 and TRBJ1-5): DTAVSQTPKYLVTQMGNDKSIKCEQNLGHDTMYWYKQDSKKFLKIMFSYNNKELIINETVPNRFSPKSPDKAHLNLHINSLELGDSAVYFCASSQWNYQPQHFGDGTRLSIL.

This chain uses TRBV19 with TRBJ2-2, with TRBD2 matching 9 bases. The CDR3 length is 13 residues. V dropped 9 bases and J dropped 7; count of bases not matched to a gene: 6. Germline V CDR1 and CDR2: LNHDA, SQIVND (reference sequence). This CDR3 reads CASSGLASGELFF. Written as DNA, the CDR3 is TGTGCCAGCAGCGGACTAGCGAGCGGGGAGCTGTTTTTT.

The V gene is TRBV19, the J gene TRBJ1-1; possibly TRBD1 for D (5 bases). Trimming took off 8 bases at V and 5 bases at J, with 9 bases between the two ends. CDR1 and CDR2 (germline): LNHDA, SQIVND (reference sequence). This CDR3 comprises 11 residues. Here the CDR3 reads CASGQRTEAFF. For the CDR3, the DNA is TGTGCCAGTGGACAAAGGACTGAAGCTTTCTTT.

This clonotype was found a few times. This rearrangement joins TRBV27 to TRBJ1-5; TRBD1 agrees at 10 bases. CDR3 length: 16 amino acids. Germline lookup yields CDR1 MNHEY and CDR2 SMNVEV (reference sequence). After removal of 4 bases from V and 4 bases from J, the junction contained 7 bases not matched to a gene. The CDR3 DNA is TGTGCCAGCAGTTCCTATCCGGGACAGGGGAATCAGCCCCAGCATTTT. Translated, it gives CASSSYPGQGNQPQHF.

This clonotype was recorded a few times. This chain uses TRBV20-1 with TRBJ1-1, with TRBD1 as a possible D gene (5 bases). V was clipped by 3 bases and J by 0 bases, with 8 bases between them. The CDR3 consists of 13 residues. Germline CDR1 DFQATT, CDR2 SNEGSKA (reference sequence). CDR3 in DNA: TGCAGTGCTAGTCCAGGGCTGAACACTGAAGCTTTCTTT. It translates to CSASPGLNTEAFF.

The CDR3: CASSSFAGTGNTGELFF. The CDR3 nucleotides read TGTGCCAGCAGCTCCTTTGCAGGGACAGGGAACACCGGGGAGCTGTTTTTT. The genes are TRBV7-9 and TRBJ2-2; 8 nucleotides line up with TRBD1. Germline values: CDR1 SEHNR, CDR2 FQNEAQ (reference sequence). V lost 4 bases to trimming and J lost 1 base; unmatched junction nucleotides: 8. The CDR3 has 17 amino acids.

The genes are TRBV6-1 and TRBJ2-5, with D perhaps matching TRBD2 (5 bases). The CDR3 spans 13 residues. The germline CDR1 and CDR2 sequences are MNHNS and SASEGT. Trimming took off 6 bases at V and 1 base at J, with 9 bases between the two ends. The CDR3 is CASRALAQETQYF. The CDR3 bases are TGTGCCAGCAGGGCCCTAGCCCAAGAGACCCAGTACTTC.

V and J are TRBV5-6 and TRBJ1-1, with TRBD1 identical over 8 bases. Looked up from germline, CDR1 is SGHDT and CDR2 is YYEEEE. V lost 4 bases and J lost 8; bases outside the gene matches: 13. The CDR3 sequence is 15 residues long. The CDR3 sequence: CASSLSGTGKKEAFF. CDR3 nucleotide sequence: TGTGCCAGCAGCCTTTCCGGGACAGGAAAAAAGGAAGCTTTCTTT.

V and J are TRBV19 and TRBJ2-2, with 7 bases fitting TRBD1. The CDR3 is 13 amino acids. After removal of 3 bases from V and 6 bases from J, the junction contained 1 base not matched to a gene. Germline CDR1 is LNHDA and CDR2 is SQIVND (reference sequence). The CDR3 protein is CASSITGAGELFF. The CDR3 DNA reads TGTGCCAGTAGTATCACAGGGGCCGGGGAGCTGTTTTTT.

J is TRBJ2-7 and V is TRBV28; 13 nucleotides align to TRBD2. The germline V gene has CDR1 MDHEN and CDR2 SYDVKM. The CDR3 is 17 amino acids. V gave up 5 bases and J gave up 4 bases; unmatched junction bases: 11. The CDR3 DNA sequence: TGTGCCAGCAGTGAACCACAGGAGACTAGCGGGAGGTACGAGCAGTACTTC. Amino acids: CASSEPQETSGRYEQYF.

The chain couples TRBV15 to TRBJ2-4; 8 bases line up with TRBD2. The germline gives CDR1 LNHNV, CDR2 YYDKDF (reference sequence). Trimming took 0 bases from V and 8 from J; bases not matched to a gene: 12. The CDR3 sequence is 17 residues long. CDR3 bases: TGTGCCACCAGCAGAGAGAGACTGATGGCGGGGGGCTACATTCAGTACTTC. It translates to CATSRERLMAGGYIQYF.

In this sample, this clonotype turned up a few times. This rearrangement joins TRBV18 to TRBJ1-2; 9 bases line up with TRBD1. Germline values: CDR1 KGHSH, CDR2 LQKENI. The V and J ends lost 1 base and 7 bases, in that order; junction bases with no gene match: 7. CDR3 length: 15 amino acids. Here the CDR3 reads CASSPLPTGGRGYTF. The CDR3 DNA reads TGTGCCAGCTCACCACTCCCGACAGGGGGACGTGGCTACACCTTC.

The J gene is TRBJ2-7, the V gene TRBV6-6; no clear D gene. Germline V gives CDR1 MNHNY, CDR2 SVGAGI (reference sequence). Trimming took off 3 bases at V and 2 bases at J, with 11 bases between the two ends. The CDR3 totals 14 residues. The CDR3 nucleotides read TGTGCCAGCAGTTATAGACCCGTAACCTACGAGCAGTACTTC. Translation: CASSYRPVTYEQYF.

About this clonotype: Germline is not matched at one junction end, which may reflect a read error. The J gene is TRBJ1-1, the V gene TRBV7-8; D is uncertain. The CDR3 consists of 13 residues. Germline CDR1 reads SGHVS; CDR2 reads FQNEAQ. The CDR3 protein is CSSSLEPSTEAFF. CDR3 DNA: TGTTCCAGCAGCTTAGAGCCAAGCACTGAAGCTTTCTTT.

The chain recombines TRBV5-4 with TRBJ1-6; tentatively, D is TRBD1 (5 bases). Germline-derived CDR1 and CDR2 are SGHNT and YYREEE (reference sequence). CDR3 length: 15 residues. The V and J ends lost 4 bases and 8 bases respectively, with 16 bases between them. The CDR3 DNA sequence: TGTGCCAGCAGCCCCGGACGGATAGGGGATTCACCCCTCCACTTT. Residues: CASSPGRIGDSPLHF.

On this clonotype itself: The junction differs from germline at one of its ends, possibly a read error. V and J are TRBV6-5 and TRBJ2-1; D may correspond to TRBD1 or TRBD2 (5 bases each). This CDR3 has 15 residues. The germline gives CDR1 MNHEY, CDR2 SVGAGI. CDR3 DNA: TGTGACAGCACCACTTACGGGACCATCAACAATGATCAGTTCTTC. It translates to CDSTTYGTINNDQFF.

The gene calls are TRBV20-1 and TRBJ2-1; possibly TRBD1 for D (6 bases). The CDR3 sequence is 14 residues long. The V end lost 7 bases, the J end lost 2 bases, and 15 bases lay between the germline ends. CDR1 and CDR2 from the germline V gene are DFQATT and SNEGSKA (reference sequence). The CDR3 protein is CSGKDRSTYNEQFF. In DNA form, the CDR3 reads TGCAGTGGGAAAGACAGGTCGACCTACAATGAGCAGTTCTTC.

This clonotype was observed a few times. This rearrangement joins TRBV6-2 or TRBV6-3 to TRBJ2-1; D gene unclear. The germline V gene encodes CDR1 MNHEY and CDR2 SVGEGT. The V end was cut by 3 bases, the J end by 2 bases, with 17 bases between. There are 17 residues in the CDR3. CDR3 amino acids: CASSYKVRRSTYNEQFF. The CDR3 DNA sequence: TGTGCCAGCAGTTATAAGGTGAGGCGGTCGACCTACAATGAGCAGTTCTTC.

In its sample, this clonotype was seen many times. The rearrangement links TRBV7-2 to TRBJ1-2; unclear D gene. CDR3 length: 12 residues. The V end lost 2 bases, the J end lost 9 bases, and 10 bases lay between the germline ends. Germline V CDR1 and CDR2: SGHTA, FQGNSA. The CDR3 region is CASSLSIRRYTF. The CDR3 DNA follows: TGTGCCAGCAGCTTATCTATCCGGCGCTACACCTTC.

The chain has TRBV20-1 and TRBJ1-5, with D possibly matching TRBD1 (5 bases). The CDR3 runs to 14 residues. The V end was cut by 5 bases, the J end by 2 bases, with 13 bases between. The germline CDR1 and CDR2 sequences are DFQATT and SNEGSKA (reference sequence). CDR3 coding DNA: TGCAGTGCTGAGGACACCCGGGGCAATCAGCCCCAGCATTTT. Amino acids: CSAEDTRGNQPQHF.

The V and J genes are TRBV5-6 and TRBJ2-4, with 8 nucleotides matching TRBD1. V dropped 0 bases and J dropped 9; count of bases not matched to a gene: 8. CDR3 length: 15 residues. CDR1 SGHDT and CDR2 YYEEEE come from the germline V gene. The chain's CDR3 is CASSLGARGRGIQYF. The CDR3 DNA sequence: TGTGCCAGCAGCTTGGGTGCCAGGGGGCGAGGCATTCAGTACTTC.